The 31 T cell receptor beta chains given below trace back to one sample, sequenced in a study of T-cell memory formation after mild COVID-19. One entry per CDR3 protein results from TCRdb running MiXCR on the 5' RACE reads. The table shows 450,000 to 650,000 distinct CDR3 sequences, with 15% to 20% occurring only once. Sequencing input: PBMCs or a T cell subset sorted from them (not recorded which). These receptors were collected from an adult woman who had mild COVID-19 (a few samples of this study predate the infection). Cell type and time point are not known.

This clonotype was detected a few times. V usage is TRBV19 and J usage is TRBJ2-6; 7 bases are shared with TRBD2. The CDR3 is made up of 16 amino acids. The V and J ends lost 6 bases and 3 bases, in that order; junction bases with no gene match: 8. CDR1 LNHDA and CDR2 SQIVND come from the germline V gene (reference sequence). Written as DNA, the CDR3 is TGTGCCAGTAGGCTACCGGGGGGTCGTGGGGCCAACGTCCTGACTTTC. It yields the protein CASRLPGGRGANVLTF.

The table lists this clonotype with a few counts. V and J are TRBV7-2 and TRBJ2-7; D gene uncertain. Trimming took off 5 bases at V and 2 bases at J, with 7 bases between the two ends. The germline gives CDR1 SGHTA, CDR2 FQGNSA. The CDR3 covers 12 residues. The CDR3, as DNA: TGTGCCAGCAGCCGTGTTACCTACGAGCAGTACTTC. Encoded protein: CASSRVTYEQYF.

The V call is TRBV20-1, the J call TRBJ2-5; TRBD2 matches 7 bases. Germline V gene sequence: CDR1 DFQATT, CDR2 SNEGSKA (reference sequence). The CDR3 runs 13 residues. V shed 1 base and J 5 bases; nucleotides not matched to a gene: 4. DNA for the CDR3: TGCAGTGCTAGAGGGGAGGGGCTGGAGACCCAGTACTTC. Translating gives CSARGEGLETQYF.

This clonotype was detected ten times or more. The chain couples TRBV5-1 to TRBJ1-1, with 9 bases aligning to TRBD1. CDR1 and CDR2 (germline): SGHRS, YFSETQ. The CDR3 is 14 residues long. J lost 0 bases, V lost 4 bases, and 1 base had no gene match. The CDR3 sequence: CASSDRGMNTEAFF. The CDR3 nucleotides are TGCGCCAGCAGCGACAGGGGGATGAACACTGAAGCTTTCTTT.

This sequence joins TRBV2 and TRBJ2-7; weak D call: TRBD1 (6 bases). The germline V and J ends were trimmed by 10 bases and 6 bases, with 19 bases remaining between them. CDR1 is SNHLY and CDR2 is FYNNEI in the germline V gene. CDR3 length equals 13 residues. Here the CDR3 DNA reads TGTGCCACTTCAACCGACAGGCCGGGCGAGCAGTACTTC. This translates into CATSTDRPGEQYF.

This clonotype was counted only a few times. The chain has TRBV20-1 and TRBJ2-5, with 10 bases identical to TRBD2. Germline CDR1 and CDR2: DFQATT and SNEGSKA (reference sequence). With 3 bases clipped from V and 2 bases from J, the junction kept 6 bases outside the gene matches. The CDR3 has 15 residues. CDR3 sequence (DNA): TGCAGTGCTAGCGTTGGGACTAGCGAACAAGAGACCCAGTACTTC. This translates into CSASVGTSEQETQYF.

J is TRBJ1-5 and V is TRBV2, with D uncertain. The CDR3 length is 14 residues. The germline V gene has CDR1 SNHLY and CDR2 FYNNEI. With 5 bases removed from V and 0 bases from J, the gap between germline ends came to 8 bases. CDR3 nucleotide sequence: TGTGCCAGCAGTAGGCAGAATAGCAATCAGCCCCAGCATTTT. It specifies CASSRQNSNQPQHF.

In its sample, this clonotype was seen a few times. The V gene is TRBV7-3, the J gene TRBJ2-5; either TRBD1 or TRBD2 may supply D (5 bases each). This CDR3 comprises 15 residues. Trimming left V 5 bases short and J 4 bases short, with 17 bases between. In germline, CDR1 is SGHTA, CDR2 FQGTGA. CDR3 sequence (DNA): TGTGCCAGCAGCCGTGGACTTACAGGCGCAGAGACCCAGTACTTC. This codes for CASSRGLTGAETQYF.

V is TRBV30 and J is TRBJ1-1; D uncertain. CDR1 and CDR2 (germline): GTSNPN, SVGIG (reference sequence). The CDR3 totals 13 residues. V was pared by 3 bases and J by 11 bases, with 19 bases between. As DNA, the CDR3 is TGTGCCTGGAGCTCACACGGTGAACTAGGGGCTTTCTTT. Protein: CAWSSHGELGAFF. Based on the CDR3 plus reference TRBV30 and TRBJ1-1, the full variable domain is SQTIHQWPATLVQPVGSPLSLECTVEGTSNPNLYWYRQAAGRGLQLLFYSVGIGQISSEVPQNLSASRPQDRQFILSSKKLLLSDSGFYLCAWSSHGELGAFFGQGTRLTVV.

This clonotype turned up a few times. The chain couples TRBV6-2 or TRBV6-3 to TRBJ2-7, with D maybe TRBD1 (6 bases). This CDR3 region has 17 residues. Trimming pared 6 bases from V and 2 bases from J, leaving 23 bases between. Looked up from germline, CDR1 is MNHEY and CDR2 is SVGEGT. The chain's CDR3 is CASRGSGQHRITYEQYF. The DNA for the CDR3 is TGTGCCAGCAGAGGGTCCGGACAGCATCGAATTACCTACGAGCAGTACTTC.

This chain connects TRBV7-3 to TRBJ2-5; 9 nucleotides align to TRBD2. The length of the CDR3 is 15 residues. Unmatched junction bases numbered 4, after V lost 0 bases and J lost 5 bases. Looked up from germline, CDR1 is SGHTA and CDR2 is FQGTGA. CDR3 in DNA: TGTGCCAGCAGCTTAACCGCGGGGGGGACGGAGACCCAGTACTTC. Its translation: CASSLTAGGTETQYF.

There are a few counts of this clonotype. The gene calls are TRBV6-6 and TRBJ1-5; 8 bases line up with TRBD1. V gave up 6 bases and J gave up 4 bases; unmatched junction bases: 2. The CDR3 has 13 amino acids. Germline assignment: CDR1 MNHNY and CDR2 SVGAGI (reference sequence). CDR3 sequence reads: CASRTGVNQPQHF. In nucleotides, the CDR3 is TGTGCCAGCAGGACAGGGGTTAATCAGCCCCAGCATTTT.

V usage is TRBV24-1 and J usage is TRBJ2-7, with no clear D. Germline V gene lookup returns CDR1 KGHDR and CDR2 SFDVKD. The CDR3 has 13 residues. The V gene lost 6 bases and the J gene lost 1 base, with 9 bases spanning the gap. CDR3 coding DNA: TGTGCCACCAGTTCGGCCAGATCCTACGAGCAGTACTTC. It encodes CATSSARSYEQYF.

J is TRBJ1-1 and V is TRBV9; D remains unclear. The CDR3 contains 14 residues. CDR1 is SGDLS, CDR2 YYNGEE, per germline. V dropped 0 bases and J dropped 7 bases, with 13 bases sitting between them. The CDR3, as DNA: TGTGCCAGCAGCGTAGGCCCATCGTGGGGTGAAGCTTTCTTT. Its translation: CASSVGPSWGEAFF.

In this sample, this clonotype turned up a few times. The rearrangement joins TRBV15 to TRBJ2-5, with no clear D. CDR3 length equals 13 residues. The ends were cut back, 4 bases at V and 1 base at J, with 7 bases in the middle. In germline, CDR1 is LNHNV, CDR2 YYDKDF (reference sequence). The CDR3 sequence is CATSNSRQETQYF. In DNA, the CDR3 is TGTGCCACCAGCAACAGCCGCCAAGAGACCCAGTACTTC.

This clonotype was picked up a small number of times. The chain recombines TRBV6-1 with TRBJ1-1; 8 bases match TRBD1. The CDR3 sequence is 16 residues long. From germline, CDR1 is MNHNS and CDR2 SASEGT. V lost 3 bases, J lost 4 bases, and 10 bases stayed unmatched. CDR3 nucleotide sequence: TGTGCCAGCAGTGAGCTCCCCGGACAGGGATCCACTGAAGCTTTCTTT. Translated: CASSELPGQGSTEAFF.

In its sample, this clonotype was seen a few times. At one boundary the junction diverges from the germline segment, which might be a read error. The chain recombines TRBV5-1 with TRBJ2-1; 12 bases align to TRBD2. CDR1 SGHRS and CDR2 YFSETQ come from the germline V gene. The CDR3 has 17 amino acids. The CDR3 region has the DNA TGCGCCAGCAGCCCGGAGGCTAGCGGGGGGGCCAACAATGAGCAGCTCTTC. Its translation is CASSPEASGGANNEQLF.

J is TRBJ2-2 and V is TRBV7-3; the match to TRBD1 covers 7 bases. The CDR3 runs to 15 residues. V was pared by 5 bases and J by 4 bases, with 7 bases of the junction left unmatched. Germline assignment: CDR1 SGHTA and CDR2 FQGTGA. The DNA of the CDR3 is TGTGCCAGCAGCCCGGAAGGGGGCTTCACCGGGGAGCTGTTTTTT. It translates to CASSPEGGFTGELFF.

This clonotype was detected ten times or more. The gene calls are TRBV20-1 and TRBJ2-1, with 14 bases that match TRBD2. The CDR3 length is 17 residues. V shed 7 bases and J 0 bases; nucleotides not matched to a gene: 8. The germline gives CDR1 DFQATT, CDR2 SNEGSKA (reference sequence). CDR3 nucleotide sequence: TGCAGTGGCATGGGACTAGCGGGAGCAGTCTCCTACAATGAGCAGTTCTTC. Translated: CSGMGLAGAVSYNEQFF.

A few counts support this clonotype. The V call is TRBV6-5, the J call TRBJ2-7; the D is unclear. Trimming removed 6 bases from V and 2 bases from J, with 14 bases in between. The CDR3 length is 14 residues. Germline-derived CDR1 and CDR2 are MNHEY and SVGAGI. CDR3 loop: CASSPGRIPYEQYF. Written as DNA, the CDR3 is TGTGCCAGCAGCCCCGGCCGGATTCCCTACGAGCAGTACTTC.

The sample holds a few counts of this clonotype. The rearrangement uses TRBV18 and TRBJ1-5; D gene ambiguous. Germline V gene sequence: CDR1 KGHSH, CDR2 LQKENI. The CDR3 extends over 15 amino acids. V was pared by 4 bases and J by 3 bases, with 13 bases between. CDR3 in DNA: TGTGCCAGCTCACTCCGGGCTGGTGTCAATCAGCCCCAGCATTTT. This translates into CASSLRAGVNQPQHF.

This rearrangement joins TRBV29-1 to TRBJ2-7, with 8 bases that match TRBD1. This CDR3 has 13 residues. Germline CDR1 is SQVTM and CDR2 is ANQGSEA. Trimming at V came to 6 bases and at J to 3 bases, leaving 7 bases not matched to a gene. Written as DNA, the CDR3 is TGCAGCGTGGGACAGGCCCGGGACTACGAGCAGTACTTC. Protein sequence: CSVGQARDYEQYF.

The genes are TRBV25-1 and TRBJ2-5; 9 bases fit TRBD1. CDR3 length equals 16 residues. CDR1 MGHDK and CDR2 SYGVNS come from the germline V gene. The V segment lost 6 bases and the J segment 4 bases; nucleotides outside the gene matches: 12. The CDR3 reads CASRTVPGQGSETQYF. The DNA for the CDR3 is TGTGCCAGCAGAACCGTTCCGGGACAGGGATCAGAGACCCAGTACTTC.

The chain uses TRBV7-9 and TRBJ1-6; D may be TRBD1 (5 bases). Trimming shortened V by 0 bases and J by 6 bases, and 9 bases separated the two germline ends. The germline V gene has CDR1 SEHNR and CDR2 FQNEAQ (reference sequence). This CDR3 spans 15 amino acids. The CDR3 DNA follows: TGTGCCAGCAGCTTAGCAGGGGTTGGTAATTCACCCCTCCACTTT. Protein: CASSLAGVGNSPLHF.

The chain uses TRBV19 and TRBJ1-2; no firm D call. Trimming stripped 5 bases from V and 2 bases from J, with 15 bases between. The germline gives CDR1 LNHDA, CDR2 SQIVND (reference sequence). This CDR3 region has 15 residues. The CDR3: CASSPRSVGNYGYTF. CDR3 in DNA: TGTGCCAGTAGTCCAAGGTCCGTTGGCAACTATGGCTACACCTTC.

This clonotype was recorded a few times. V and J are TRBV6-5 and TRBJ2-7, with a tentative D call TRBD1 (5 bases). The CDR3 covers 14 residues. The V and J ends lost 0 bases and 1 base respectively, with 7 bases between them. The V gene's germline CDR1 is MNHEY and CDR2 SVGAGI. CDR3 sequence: CASSYSQGSYEQYF. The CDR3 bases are TGTGCCAGCAGTTACTCGCAGGGTTCCTACGAGCAGTACTTC.

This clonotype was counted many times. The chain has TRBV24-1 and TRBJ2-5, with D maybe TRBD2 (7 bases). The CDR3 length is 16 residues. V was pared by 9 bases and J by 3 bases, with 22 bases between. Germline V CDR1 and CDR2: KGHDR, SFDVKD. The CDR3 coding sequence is TGTGCCACCGCCTGGGGGGGCCAGGGGTCCAAAGAGACCCAGTACTTC. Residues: CATAWGGQGSKETQYF.

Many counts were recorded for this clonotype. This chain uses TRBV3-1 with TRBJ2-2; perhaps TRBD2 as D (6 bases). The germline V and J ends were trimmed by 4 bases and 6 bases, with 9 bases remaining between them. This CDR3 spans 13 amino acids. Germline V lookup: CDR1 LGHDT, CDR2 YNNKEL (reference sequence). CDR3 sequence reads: CASSLRRAGELFF. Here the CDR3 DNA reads TGTGCCAGCAGCCTACGGAGGGCCGGGGAGCTGTTTTTT.

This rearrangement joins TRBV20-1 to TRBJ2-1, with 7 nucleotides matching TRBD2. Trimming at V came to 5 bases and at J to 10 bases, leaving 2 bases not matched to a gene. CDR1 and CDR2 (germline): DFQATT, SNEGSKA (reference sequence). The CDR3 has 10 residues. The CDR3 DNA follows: TGCAGTGCTCTGCGGGGGGAGCAGTTCTTC. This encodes CSALRGEQFF.

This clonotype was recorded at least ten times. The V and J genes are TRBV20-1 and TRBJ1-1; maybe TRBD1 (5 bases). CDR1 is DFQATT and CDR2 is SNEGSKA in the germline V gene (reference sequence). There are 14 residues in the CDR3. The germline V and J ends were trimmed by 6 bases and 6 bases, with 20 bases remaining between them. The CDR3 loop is CSAQKVPTAPEAFF. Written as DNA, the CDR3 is TGCAGTGCACAGAAGGTACCGACAGCTCCTGAAGCTTTCTTT.

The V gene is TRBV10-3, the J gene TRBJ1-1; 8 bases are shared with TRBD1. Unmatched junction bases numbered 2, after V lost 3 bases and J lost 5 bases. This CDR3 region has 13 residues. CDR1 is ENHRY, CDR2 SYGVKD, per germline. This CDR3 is CAISEGQGTEAFF. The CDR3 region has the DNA TGTGCCATCAGTGAAGGACAGGGAACTGAAGCTTTCTTT.